This record covers a single T cell receptor beta chain. Produced via immunoSEQ multiplex PCR; TCRdb's table is partial and in-frame only. The repertoire holds 15,000 or so clones, with 70% to 80% as singletons. Germline lookup yields CDR1 LNHDA and CDR2 SQIVND (reference sequence). The CDR3 sequence is 13 residues long. The germline V and J ends were trimmed by 9 bases and 1 base, with 9 bases remaining between them. This sample was included in a study of T cells after somatic rescue of genetic block. Material for sequencing was peripheral blood mononuclear cells (PBMCs). The TCR was taken from a boy between 5 and 17 years old. The chain joins TRBV19 to TRBJ2-2; tentatively, D is TRBD1 (6 bases). Written as DNA, the CDR3 is TGTGCCAGCTGGACAGTGAACACCGGGGAGCTGTTTTTT. It is translated as CASWTVNTGELFF.